These 29 T cell receptor beta chains came from one sample sequenced in a study of CD8 T cells in ankylosing spondylitis. From the 5' RACE reads, TCRdb called clonotypes with MiXCR, one entry per CDR3 protein. The data contain 200,000 to 250,000 distinct CDR3 sequences, about a quarter of them seen just once; the ten biggest clones take up 6.6%. The specimen sequenced was blood, either unsorted or a sorted T cell fraction (not recorded which). The receptors originated from a male donor with ankylosing spondylitis or in good health (not recorded which).

This chain joins TRBV25-1 and TRBJ2-7; maybe TRBD1 (5 bases). V was trimmed by 4 bases and J by 6 bases, leaving 13 bases between them. The germline V gene encodes CDR1 MGHDK and CDR2 SYGVNS. The CDR3 loop spans 13 amino acids. The CDR3 DNA reads TGTGCCAGCAGTGGCCCGGACACAGGCGAGCAGTACTTC. Encoded protein: CASSGPDTGEQYF.

This clonotype was picked up many times. V is TRBV10-3 and J is TRBJ2-1; TRBD1 or TRBD2 may be the D gene (5 bases each). The ends were cut back, 8 bases at V and 5 bases at J, with 13 bases in the middle. From germline, CDR1 is ENHRY and CDR2 SYGVKD. This CDR3 is built from 13 residues. The CDR3 spells CAISGREDNEQFF. The CDR3 nucleotides read TGTGCCATCTCGGGACGGGAAGACAATGAGCAGTTCTTC.

The rearrangement uses TRBV5-1 and TRBJ1-4, with unresolved D. The CDR3 is made up of 15 amino acids. Trimming pared 3 bases from V and 0 bases from J, leaving 9 bases between. Germline CDR1 SGHRS, CDR2 YFSETQ. CDR3 nucleotide sequence: TGCGCCAGCAGCTCCGCAGGCCCAACTAATGAAAAACTGTTTTTT. Encoded protein: CASSSAGPTNEKLFF.

Many counts were recorded for this clonotype. V usage is TRBV4-3 and J usage is TRBJ2-1; 9 bases are a match to TRBD2. Trimming cost V 0 bases and J 4 bases; bases outside gene matches: 4. The germline V gene has CDR1 LGHNA and CDR2 YSLEER. CDR3 size: 16 residues. The CDR3 protein is CASSQEAGGPYNEQFF. As DNA, the CDR3 is TGCGCCAGCAGCCAAGAGGCGGGAGGGCCATACAATGAGCAGTTCTTC.

The CDR3 is CASSVGREIGEAFF. For the CDR3, the DNA is TGTGCCAGCAGTGTGGGCAGGGAAATTGGTGAAGCTTTCTTT. The V call is TRBV9, the J call TRBJ1-1; a weak D match, TRBD1 (5 bases). With 5 bases removed from V and 7 bases from J, the gap between germline ends came to 18 bases. Germline V CDR1 and CDR2: SGDLS, YYNGEE. The CDR3 is 14 amino acids.

This clonotype was found a few times. The V and J genes are TRBV20-1 and TRBJ2-1; D is perhaps TRBD2 (6 bases). With 2 bases removed from V and 0 bases from J, the gap between germline ends came to 8 bases. Germline-derived CDR1 and CDR2 are DFQATT and SNEGSKA (reference sequence). The CDR3 is 14 amino acids. CDR3 loop: CSARKAGSYNEQFF. CDR3 bases: TGCAGTGCTAGAAAAGCGGGCTCCTACAATGAGCAGTTCTTC.

This clonotype was counted ten times or more. The V and J genes are TRBV6-6 and TRBJ2-3; D uncertain. From germline, CDR1 is MNHNY and CDR2 SVGAGI (reference sequence). The CDR3 spans 13 residues. The germline V and J ends were trimmed by 2 bases and 15 bases, with 18 bases remaining between them. The CDR3 loop reads CASSYVDRPGIYF. The CDR3, as DNA: TGTGCCAGCAGTTACGTGGACCGACCTGGTATATATTTT.

A few counts support this clonotype. This rearrangement joins TRBV20-1 to TRBJ2-3, with 9 bases aligning to TRBD2. The CDR3 is made up of 13 amino acids. Germline V lookup: CDR1 DFQATT, CDR2 SNEGSKA (reference sequence). V shed 6 bases, J shed 3 bases, and the junction held 4 bases outside the gene matches. The CDR3 sequence: CSAGGLATDTQYF. The CDR3 bases are TGCAGTGCCGGAGGACTAGCGACAGATACGCAGTATTTT.

CDR3 protein: CASSLEDSTDTQYF. The CDR3 coding sequence is TGCGCCAGCAGCTTGGAGGACAGCACAGATACGCAGTATTTT. This chain connects TRBV5-1 to TRBJ2-3; D is unclear. Per germline, CDR1 SGHRS and CDR2 YFSETQ. CDR3 length: 14 residues. Deletions cut 0 bases from V and 0 bases from J, with 5 bases between. The full variable domain, rest sourced from reference TRBV5-1 and TRBJ2-3, is KAGVTQTPRYLIKTRGQQVTLSCSPISGHRSVSWYQQTPGQGLQFLFEYFSETQRNKGNFPGRFSGRQFSNSRSEMNVSTLELGDSALYLCASSLEDSTDTQYFGPGTRLTVL.

The rearrangement joins TRBV7-2 to TRBJ2-5; 11 bases map to TRBD2. CDR3 length equals 18 residues. Looked up from germline, CDR1 is SGHTA and CDR2 is FQGNSA. V dropped 1 base and J dropped 2; count of bases not matched to a gene: 9. The CDR3 nucleotides are TGTGCCAGCAGCTTAGGGCCGGGACTAGCGGCAAGACAAGAGACCCAGTACTTC. Translation: CASSLGPGLAARQETQYF.

This clonotype came up many times. The chain has TRBV6-1 and TRBJ1-6; no firm D call. The CDR3 runs to 13 residues. Germline values: CDR1 MNHNS, CDR2 SASEGT. Trimming removed 7 bases from V and 5 bases from J, with 9 bases in between. CDR3 in DNA: TGTGCCAGCACGCCGGAGAATAATTCACCCCTCCACTTT. As protein: CASTPENNSPLHF.

The table lists this clonotype with many counts. The chain employs TRBV20-1 and TRBJ1-5; D might be TRBD1 (6 bases). CDR3 length: 12 residues. Trimming took off 6 bases at V and 9 bases at J, with 15 bases between the two ends. Germline CDR1 is DFQATT and CDR2 is SNEGSKA (reference sequence). CDR3 sequence reads: CSAERGAGPQHF. The DNA for the CDR3 is TGCAGTGCAGAGAGGGGGGCCGGGCCCCAGCATTTT.

This clonotype turned up a few times. The V gene is TRBV7-3, the J gene TRBJ2-1; D perhaps matches TRBD2 (6 bases). The V gene's germline CDR1 is SGHTA and CDR2 FQGTGA. The CDR3 runs 16 residues. Trimming shortened V by 1 base and J by 0 bases, and 10 bases separated the two germline ends. CDR3 sequence: CASSLKAGSSYNEQFF. DNA of the CDR3: TGTGCCAGCAGCTTAAAAGCGGGTAGCTCCTACAATGAGCAGTTCTTC.

The rearrangement links TRBV10-3 to TRBJ2-7, with D perhaps TRBD1 (5 bases). Trimming removed 4 bases at V and 5 bases at J, with 12 bases between. The CDR3 contains 13 residues. The germline CDR1 and CDR2 sequences are ENHRY and SYGVKD. In nucleotides, the CDR3 is TGTGCCATCAGTGTGGGGCCACTTGACGAGCAGTACTTC. Protein: CAISVGPLDEQYF.

V and J are TRBV7-2 and TRBJ2-1; TRBD2 matches 9 bases. The CDR3 is 15 residues long. The germline CDR1 and CDR2 sequences are SGHTA and FQGNSA. V gave up 2 bases and J gave up 9 bases; unmatched junction bases: 8. CDR3 in amino acids: CASSLRVAGVTEQFF. In DNA, the CDR3 is TGTGCCAGCAGCTTACGGGTAGCGGGAGTAACTGAGCAGTTCTTC.

This clonotype came up a few times. The genes are TRBV20-1 and TRBJ2-1; tentatively, D is TRBD2 (5 bases). Trimming pared 0 bases from V and 3 bases from J, leaving 12 bases between. The CDR3 runs to 15 residues. The germline V gene encodes CDR1 DFQATT and CDR2 SNEGSKA (reference sequence). In DNA form, the CDR3 reads TGCAGTGCTAGAGATGAAACGGGAATCTACAATGAGCAGTTCTTC. It translates to CSARDETGIYNEQFF.

The rearrangement joins TRBV29-1 to TRBJ1-1; 8 nucleotides line up with TRBD1. Germline loops: CDR1 SQVTM, CDR2 ANQGSEA. V lost 7 bases, J lost 4 bases, and 8 bases stayed unmatched. CDR3 length equals 13 residues. The CDR3 bases are TGCAGCGGATCGCAGGGGGCAGGCACTGAAGCTTTCTTT. Residues: CSGSQGAGTEAFF.

This clonotype appeared many times. The chain couples TRBV15 to TRBJ1-1, with 8 positions matching TRBD1. The trim removed 0 bases at V and 8 bases at J, leaving 8 bases unmatched. The CDR3 runs to 15 residues. The germline CDR1 and CDR2 sequences are LNHNV and YYDKDF (reference sequence). CDR3 bases: TGTGCCACCAGCAGAGATCGGGGGACAGGTTCGGAAGCTTTCTTT. Residues: CATSRDRGTGSEAFF.

The J gene is TRBJ1-2, the V gene TRBV20-1, with D hard to call. With 6 bases removed from V and 4 bases from J, the gap between germline ends came to 12 bases. The CDR3 covers 12 residues. Per germline, CDR1 DFQATT and CDR2 SNEGSKA (reference sequence). CDR3 residues: CSASDLSYGYTF. The CDR3 DNA sequence: TGCAGTGCCTCGGACCTCTCCTATGGCTACACCTTC.

In this sample, this clonotype turned up a few times. The V call is TRBV10-3, the J call TRBJ2-7; TRBD1 might be the D (6 bases). The V gene's germline CDR1 is ENHRY and CDR2 SYGVKD. With 11 bases removed from V and 3 bases from J, the gap between germline ends came to 11 bases. The CDR3 runs 11 residues. The CDR3 reads CAVQGGYEQYF. CDR3 nucleotide sequence: TGTGCCGTACAGGGCGGCTACGAGCAGTACTTC.

This clonotype was seen many times. The chain has TRBV10-2 and TRBJ2-5; possible D gene TRBD2, 5 bases. The CDR3 is 15 residues long. Germline V gene sequence: CDR1 WSHSY, CDR2 SAAADI. V lost 4 bases, J lost 5 bases, and 17 bases lay in between. CDR3 bases: TGCGCCAGCAGTGGATCGAGGGAGTCTGTTGAGACCCAGTACTTC. Encoded protein: CASSGSRESVETQYF.

This clonotype appeared many times. The chain links TRBV20-1 to TRBJ1-5, with no clear D. The V and J ends lost 2 bases and 4 bases respectively, with 6 bases between them. Per the germline V gene, CDR1 is DFQATT and CDR2 is SNEGSKA (reference sequence). This CDR3 is 12 amino acids long. The CDR3 protein is CSARRLNQPQHF. CDR3 nucleotides: TGCAGTGCTAGAAGGCTTAATCAGCCCCAGCATTTT.

The gene calls are TRBV20-1 and TRBJ2-5; 12 bases fit TRBD2. Germline V lookup: CDR1 DFQATT, CDR2 SNEGSKA (reference sequence). J was trimmed by 2 bases and V by 6 bases; bases with no gene match: 7. This CDR3 comprises 15 residues. The DNA of the CDR3 is TGCAGTGCCGAGGCGACTAGCGGGAGTCAAGAGACCCAGTACTTC. Translating gives CSAEATSGSQETQYF.

This clonotype turned up a few times. The CDR3 DNA sequence: TGTGCCAGCTTTTACGGGAGATTTAGCACAGATACGCAGTATTTT. Its translation: CASFYGRFSTDTQYF. This chain joins TRBV7-2 and TRBJ2-3; a weak D match, TRBD2 (6 bases). Trimming shortened V by 8 bases and J by 0 bases, and 15 bases separated the two germline ends. The CDR3 sequence is 15 residues long. CDR1 is SGHTA and CDR2 is FQGNSA in the germline V gene.

This clonotype has a count of ten or more. This sequence joins TRBV12-3 or TRBV12-4 and TRBJ1-6, with a possible D match to TRBD1 (6 bases). There are 13 residues in the CDR3. Trimming left V 6 bases short and J 6 bases short, with 9 bases between. The CDR3 region has the DNA TGTGCCAGCAGCGACAGGACTAATTCACCCCTCCACTTT. Translating it yields CASSDRTNSPLHF.

This clonotype was seen ten or more times. The chain links TRBV20-1 to TRBJ1-6, with no clear D. The germline gives CDR1 DFQATT, CDR2 SNEGSKA (reference sequence). The length of the CDR3 is 13 residues. V dropped 0 bases and J dropped 9 bases, with 9 bases sitting between them. The CDR3 sequence is CSARDSSGSPLHF. The CDR3 DNA is TGCAGTGCTAGAGATAGCTCGGGTTCACCCCTCCACTTT.

This clonotype was observed at least ten times. This sequence joins TRBV5-5 and TRBJ2-1, with D unresolved. The CDR3 is made up of 14 amino acids. The germline V gene has CDR1 SGHKS and CDR2 YYEKEE (reference sequence). Trimming took off 0 bases at V and 7 bases at J, with 11 bases between the two ends. The CDR3 DNA sequence: TGTGCCAGCAGCTTGGAGGTCGGATCGAATGAGCAGTTCTTC. It translates to CASSLEVGSNEQFF.

This clonotype was found many times. The V and J genes are TRBV5-1 and TRBJ1-2; D call uncertain. Germline V gene sequence: CDR1 SGHRS, CDR2 YFSETQ. The CDR3 loop spans 14 amino acids. Trimming removed 0 bases from V and 8 bases from J, with 14 bases in between. The CDR3 region is CASSLGVSGFGYTF. The CDR3 nucleotides are TGCGCCAGCAGCTTGGGGGTGTCGGGGTTCGGCTACACCTTC.

This sequence joins TRBV19 and TRBJ2-1; 9 nucleotides align to TRBD2. The CDR3 covers 17 residues. Germline V lookup: CDR1 LNHDA, CDR2 SQIVND (reference sequence). V lost 3 bases to trimming and J lost 4 bases; unmatched junction nucleotides: 10. CDR3 region: CASSIGILAGGYNEQFF. The CDR3 DNA is TGTGCCAGTAGTATTGGTATTTTGGCGGGAGGGTACAATGAGCAGTTCTTC.